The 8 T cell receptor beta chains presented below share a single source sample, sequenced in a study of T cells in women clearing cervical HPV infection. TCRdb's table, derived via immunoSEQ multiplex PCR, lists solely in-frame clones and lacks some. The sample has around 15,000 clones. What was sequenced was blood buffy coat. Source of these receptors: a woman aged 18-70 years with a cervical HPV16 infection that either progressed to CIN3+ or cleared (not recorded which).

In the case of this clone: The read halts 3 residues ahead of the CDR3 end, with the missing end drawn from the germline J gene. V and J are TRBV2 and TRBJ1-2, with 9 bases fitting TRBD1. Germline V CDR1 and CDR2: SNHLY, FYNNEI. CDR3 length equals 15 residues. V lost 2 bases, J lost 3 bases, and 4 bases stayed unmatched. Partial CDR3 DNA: TGTGCCAGCAGTGAACCGACAGGGGGGCACTATGGC. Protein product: CASSEPTGGHYG. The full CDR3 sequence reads CASSEPTGGHYGYTF.

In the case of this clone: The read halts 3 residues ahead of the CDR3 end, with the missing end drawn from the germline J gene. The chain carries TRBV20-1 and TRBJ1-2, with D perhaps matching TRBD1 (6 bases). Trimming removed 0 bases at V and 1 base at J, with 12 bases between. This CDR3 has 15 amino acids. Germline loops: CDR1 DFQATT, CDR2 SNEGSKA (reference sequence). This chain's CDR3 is CSARELKDSNYGYTF. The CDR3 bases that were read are TGCAGTGCTAGAGAACTAAAGGACAGTAACTATGGC.

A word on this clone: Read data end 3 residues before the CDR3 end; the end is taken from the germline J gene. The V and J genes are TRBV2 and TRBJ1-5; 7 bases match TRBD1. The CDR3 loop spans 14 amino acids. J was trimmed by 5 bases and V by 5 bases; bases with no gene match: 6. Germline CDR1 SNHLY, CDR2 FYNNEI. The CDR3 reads CASSRQQGDQPQHF. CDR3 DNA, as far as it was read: TGTGCCAGCAGTCGGCAGCAGGGGGATCAGCCC. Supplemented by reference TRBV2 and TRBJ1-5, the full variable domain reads EPEVTQTPSHQVTQMGQEVILRCVPISNHLYFYWYRQILGQKVEFLVSFYNNEISEKSEIFDDQFSVERPDGSNFTLKIRSTKLEDSAMYFCASSRQQGDQPQHFGDGTRLSIL.

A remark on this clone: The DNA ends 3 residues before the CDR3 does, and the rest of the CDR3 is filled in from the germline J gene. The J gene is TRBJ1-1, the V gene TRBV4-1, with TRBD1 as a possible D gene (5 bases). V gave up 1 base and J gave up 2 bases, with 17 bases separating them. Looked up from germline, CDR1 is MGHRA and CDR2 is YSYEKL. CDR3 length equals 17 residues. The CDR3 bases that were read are TGCGCCAGCAGCCAAGGTTGGGGCAGGTGGGCTAACACTGAA. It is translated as CASSQGWGRWANTE. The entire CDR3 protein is CASSQGWGRWANTEAFF.

CDR3 bases read: TGTGCCAGCAGTGTGGAAGGGGGGGTTTCCTACGAG. Translation gives CASSVEGGVSYE. The CDR3 as a whole reads CASSVEGGVSYEQYF. This chain links TRBV2 with TRBJ2-7; TRBD2 is a possible D gene (7 bases). Coverage ceases 3 residues before the CDR3 finishes, and the germline J gene fills in the end. Per germline, CDR1 SNHLY and CDR2 FYNNEI. This CDR3 contains 15 residues. The ends were cut back, 4 bases at V and 1 base at J, with 14 bases in the middle.

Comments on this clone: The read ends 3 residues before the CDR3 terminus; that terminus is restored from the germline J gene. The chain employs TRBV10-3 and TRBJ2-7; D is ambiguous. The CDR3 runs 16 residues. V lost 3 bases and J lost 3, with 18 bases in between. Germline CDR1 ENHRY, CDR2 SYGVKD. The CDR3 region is CAISDPQQRADYEQYF. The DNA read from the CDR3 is TGTGCCATCAGTGACCCCCAACAGAGAGCCGACTACGAG.

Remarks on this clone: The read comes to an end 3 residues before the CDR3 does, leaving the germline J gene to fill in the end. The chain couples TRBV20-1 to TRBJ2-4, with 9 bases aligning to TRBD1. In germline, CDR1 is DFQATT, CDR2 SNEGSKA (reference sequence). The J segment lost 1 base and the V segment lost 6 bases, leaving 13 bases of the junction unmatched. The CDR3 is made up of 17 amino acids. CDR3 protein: CSADRQGGTSAKNIQYF. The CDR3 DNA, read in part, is TGCAGTGCCGACCGACAGGGGGGTACGTCGGCCAAAAACATT.

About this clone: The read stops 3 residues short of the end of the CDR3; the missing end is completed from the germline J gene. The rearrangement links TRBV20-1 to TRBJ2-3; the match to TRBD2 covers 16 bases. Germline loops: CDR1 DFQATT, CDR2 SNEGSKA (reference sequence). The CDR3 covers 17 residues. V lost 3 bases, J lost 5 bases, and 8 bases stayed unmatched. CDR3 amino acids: CSASQGTSGGAIDTQYF. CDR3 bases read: TGCAGTGCTAGTCAGGGGACTAGCGGGGGGGCAATAGATACG.